One sample yielded the 24 T cell receptor beta chains listed below, sequenced in a study of shared clonotypes between healthy human individuals. Assay used: immunoSEQ multiplex PCR; TCRdb lists only in-frame clones, some missing. The table shows about 1 million clones, with around four fifths occurring only once. The source material was memory CD4+ T cells sorted from blood. This sample's subset: CD45RA-negative fraction. The receptors originated from a man between 18 and 29 years old in good health.

The chain links TRBV4-3 to TRBJ1-2; tentatively, D is TRBD1 (6 bases). The CDR3 runs to 17 residues. The germline gives CDR1 LGHNA, CDR2 YSLEER. The germline V and J ends were trimmed by 0 bases and 5 bases, with 19 bases remaining between them. CDR3 coding DNA: TGCGCCAGCAGCCAAGATTTTCTTTTCGGGGGCGAATATGGCTACACCTTC. Translation: CASSQDFLFGGEYGYTF.

This chain joins TRBV19 and TRBJ2-3; 9 nucleotides line up with TRBD2. V was pared by 4 bases and J by 6 bases, with 8 bases of the junction left unmatched. The CDR3 covers 15 residues. The germline gives CDR1 LNHDA, CDR2 SQIVND (reference sequence). CDR3 DNA sequence: TGTGCCAGTAGTACCGGCGGGGGGGCCTCCGATACGCAGTATTTT. Its protein product is CASSTGGGASDTQYF.

This clone showed up many times. The chain links TRBV5-1 to TRBJ2-1, with TRBD2 matching 9 bases. There are 16 residues in the CDR3. Germline CDR1 is SGHRS and CDR2 is YFSETQ. Losses at the gene ends were 0 bases for V and 6 bases for J; bases not matched to a gene: 7. CDR3 sequence: CASSLVPAGGANEQFF. The CDR3, as DNA: TGCGCCAGCAGCTTGGTCCCAGCGGGGGGTGCCAATGAGCAGTTCTTC.

This clone was detected only once. The chain joins TRBV7-2 to TRBJ1-4; 7 nucleotides agree with TRBD1. CDR1 and CDR2 from the germline V gene are SGHTA and FQGNSA. This CDR3 has 15 amino acids. J was trimmed by 8 bases and V by 4 bases; bases with no gene match: 10. As DNA, the CDR3 is TGTGCCAGCAGCTCCTTCCAACAGGGGACCGAAAAACTGTTTTTT. The encoded protein is CASSSFQQGTEKLFF.

The V call is TRBV10-2, the J call TRBJ2-5, with D uncertain. The CDR3 covers 13 residues. The V and J ends lost 7 bases and 3 bases respectively, with 12 bases between them. The germline V gene encodes CDR1 WSHSY and CDR2 SAAADI. CDR3 protein: CASKPGFKETQYF. The CDR3 DNA is TGCGCCAGCAAGCCAGGTTTTAAAGAGACCCAGTACTTC.

In this sample, this clone turned up once. The V and J genes are TRBV5-8 and TRBJ2-7, with 9 positions matching TRBD1. The CDR3 is 16 residues long. Germline-derived CDR1 and CDR2 are SGHTS and YDEGEE. Trimming took 5 bases from V and 1 from J; bases not matched to a gene: 10. The CDR3 reads CASRGPLGQGSYEQYF. Written as DNA, the CDR3 is TGTGCCAGCAGGGGCCCCCTGGGACAGGGATCCTACGAGCAGTACTTC.

The CDR3 nucleotides read TGTGCCAGCAGCTTGGATGGCCTGCTTGCTTTCTTT. Residues: CASSLDGLLAFF. The chain has TRBV7-9 and TRBJ1-1, with unresolved D. This CDR3 comprises 12 residues. Germline assignment: CDR1 SEHNR and CDR2 FQNEAQ (reference sequence). The V end was cut by 3 bases, the J end by 11 bases, with 13 bases between.

This chain links TRBV2 with TRBJ2-3, with 16 bases matching TRBD2. The J segment lost 4 bases and the V segment lost 4 bases, leaving 2 bases of the junction unmatched. This CDR3 has 16 amino acids. CDR1 is SNHLY, CDR2 FYNNEI, per germline. CDR3: CASSVGTSGRADTQYF. DNA for the CDR3: TGTGCCAGCAGTGTCGGGACTAGCGGGAGGGCAGATACGCAGTATTTT.

This clone has ten or more counts. V and J are TRBV5-1 and TRBJ1-6, with D perhaps TRBD1 (5 bases). Germline CDR1 reads SGHRS; CDR2 reads YFSETQ. Trimming took 5 bases from V and 8 from J, leaving 17 bases between them. This CDR3 is built from 15 residues. CDR3 DNA: TGCGCCAGCAGTTTTACAGGCCCCCGGGATTCACCCCTCCACTTT. This encodes CASSFTGPRDSPLHF.

The J gene is TRBJ1-4, the V gene TRBV7-9; TRBD1 is a possible D gene (6 bases). From germline, CDR1 is SEHNR and CDR2 FQNEAQ (reference sequence). The CDR3 has 16 residues. Trimming stripped 1 base from V and 3 bases from J, with 12 bases between. The CDR3 region is CASSLGGGTANEKLFF. The CDR3 DNA follows: TGTGCCAGCAGCTTAGGAGGGGGGACTGCTAATGAAAAACTGTTTTTT.

This chain connects TRBV2 to TRBJ2-2; the match to TRBD2 covers 9 bases. This CDR3 comprises 15 residues. V was pared by 3 bases and J by 5 bases, with 4 bases of the junction left unmatched. The germline gives CDR1 SNHLY, CDR2 FYNNEI. This CDR3 is CASSEREGGTGELFF. In DNA, the CDR3 is TGTGCCAGCAGTGAGCGGGAGGGTGGAACCGGGGAGCTGTTTTTT.

In nucleotides, the CDR3 is TGCGCCAGCAGCCAAGGATCGAGGGACAGGGGCGCCGGCTACACCTTC. Translating gives CASSQGSRDRGAGYTF. This chain uses TRBV4-1 with TRBJ1-2, with 10 bases fitting TRBD1. Per the germline V gene, CDR1 is MGHRA and CDR2 is YSYEKL. The CDR3 is 16 residues long. After removal of 1 base from V and 8 bases from J, the junction contained 10 bases not matched to a gene.

The rearrangement links TRBV2 to TRBJ2-1; 11 nucleotides line up with TRBD1. The CDR3 runs to 16 residues. CDR1 is SNHLY, CDR2 FYNNEI, per germline. With 6 bases clipped from V and 6 bases from J, the junction kept 10 bases outside the gene matches. Written as DNA, the CDR3 is TGTGCCAGCAGCGTCCGTGGCGGGACAGGGGGCAATGAGCAGTTCTTC. Protein product: CASSVRGGTGGNEQFF.

The chain uses TRBV7-8 and TRBJ2-2; tentatively, D is TRBD2 (5 bases). CDR3 length equals 15 residues. Germline CDR1 SGHVS, CDR2 FQNEAQ. The germline V and J ends were trimmed by 1 base and 7 bases, with 13 bases remaining between them. Here the CDR3 reads CASSLVSGFNGELFF. CDR3 DNA sequence: TGTGCCAGCAGCTTAGTTTCGGGGTTCAACGGGGAGCTGTTTTTT.

The chain is built from TRBV25-1 and TRBJ1-6, with 7 bases that match TRBD1. J was trimmed by 6 bases and V by 5 bases; bases with no gene match: 7. The CDR3 is 15 amino acids. Germline V gene lookup returns CDR1 MGHDK and CDR2 SYGVNS. In DNA form, the CDR3 reads TGTGCCAGCAGTCCCCGGGACAGAGGTAATTCACCCCTCCACTTT. This translates into CASSPRDRGNSPLHF.

The chain uses TRBV27 and TRBJ1-2; D might be TRBD1 (5 bases). CDR3 length equals 13 residues. CDR1 MNHEY and CDR2 SMNVEV come from the germline V gene (reference sequence). Between the trimmed V and J ends, which lost 2 bases and 8 bases, there was a span of 12 bases. CDR3 region: CASSLEGDGGYTF. CDR3 coding DNA: TGTGCCAGCAGTTTAGAAGGGGATGGAGGCTACACCTTC.

The CDR3 is CAISESSDVQPQHF. The CDR3 DNA is TGTGCCATCAGTGAGTCGAGCGATGTACAGCCCCAGCATTTT. The V and J genes are TRBV10-3 and TRBJ1-5; D gene ambiguous. V was pared by 0 bases and J by 7 bases, with 10 bases between. Per germline, CDR1 ENHRY and CDR2 SYGVKD. The CDR3 is 14 residues long.

The V and J genes are TRBV5-4 and TRBJ2-1; TRBD1 matches at 8 bases. Per germline, CDR1 SGHNT and CDR2 YYREEE (reference sequence). The CDR3 runs 15 residues. V lost 0 bases, J lost 11 bases, and 10 bases stayed unmatched. The DNA of the CDR3 is TGTGCCAGCAGCTTGGGGCAGGGGGCTCAGTATAAGCAGTTCTTC. Translation gives CASSLGQGAQYKQFF. The full variable domain, with the rest looked up from reference TRBV5-4 and TRBJ2-1, is ETGVTQSPTHLIKTRGQQVTLRCSSQSGHNTVSWYQQALGQGPQFIFQYYREEENGRGNFPPRFSGLQFPNYSSELNVNALELDDSALYLCASSLGQGAQYKQFFGPGTRLTVL.

This sequence joins TRBV25-1 and TRBJ1-4, with D possibly TRBD1 on 5 matching bases. The germline CDR1 and CDR2 sequences are MGHDK and SYGVNS. V was clipped by 4 bases and J by 5 bases, with 14 bases between them. The CDR3 consists of 15 residues. In DNA, the CDR3 is TGTGCCAGCAGTGCGCCTTCAGGGTCAAATGAAAAACTGTTTTTT. It encodes CASSAPSGSNEKLFF.

This chain links TRBV30 with TRBJ1-6; D is possibly TRBD1 (5 bases). Trimming stripped 1 base from V and 10 bases from J, with 23 bases between. Germline CDR1 GTSNPN, CDR2 SVGIG (reference sequence). The CDR3 is made up of 17 amino acids. The CDR3 nucleotides are TGTGCCTGGAGTGCGACACTACCTAGGGGCGCGGGATCACCCCTCCACTTT. It translates to CAWSATLPRGAGSPLHF.

This chain uses TRBV4-2 with TRBJ2-3; D is unclear. Between the trimmed V and J ends, which lost 0 bases and 0 bases, there was a span of 7 bases. CDR1 and CDR2 (germline): LGHNA, YNFKEQ. The CDR3 covers 15 residues. CDR3 residues: CASSQDSSSTDTQYF. The CDR3 DNA reads TGTGCCAGCAGCCAAGACAGCTCTAGCACAGATACGCAGTATTTT.

The V and J genes are TRBV6-6 and TRBJ2-3; D is possibly TRBD2 (6 bases). The germline V gene encodes CDR1 MNHNY and CDR2 SVGAGI (reference sequence). This CDR3 has 15 amino acids. Trimming left V 3 bases short and J 6 bases short, with 16 bases between. The CDR3 DNA follows: TGTGCCAGCAGTTATTGGGGGGACCCTGAGGATACGCAGTATTTT. It yields the protein CASSYWGDPEDTQYF.

The V and J genes are TRBV7-9 and TRBJ1-4, with D perhaps TRBD1 (6 bases). Per the germline V gene, CDR1 is SEHNR and CDR2 is FQNEAQ (reference sequence). V lost 2 bases and J lost 8, with 18 bases in between. The CDR3 is 16 residues long. The CDR3 DNA sequence: TGTGCCAGCAGCTTACTAACCCCCGGGACACTCGAAAAACTGTTTTTT. Translating it yields CASSLLTPGTLEKLFF. Full variable domain (missing parts from reference TRBV7-9 and TRBJ1-4): DTGVSQNPRHKITKRGQNVTFRCDPISEHNRLYWYRQTLGQGPEFLTYFQNEAQLEKSRLLSDRFSAERPKGSFSTLEIQRTEQGDSAMYLCASSLLTPGTLEKLFFGSGTQLSVL.

The V gene is TRBV7-8, the J gene TRBJ1-2; 9 bases fit TRBD1. CDR1 SGHVS and CDR2 FQNEAQ come from the germline V gene. The CDR3 contains 14 residues. Trimming removed 3 bases from V and 2 bases from J; junction bases left unmatched: 1. In DNA, the CDR3 is TGTGCCAGCAGCTTGGGACAGGGAAACTATGGCTACACCTTC. It encodes CASSLGQGNYGYTF.